This is a list of T cell receptor beta chains from one sample in a study of blood T cell repertoires in COVID-19. Assay used: immunoSEQ multiplex PCR; TCRdb lists only in-frame clones, some missing. This table has more than 15,000 clones, roughly 90% appearing once. Material for sequencing was peripheral blood. Receptor source: an older woman with active COVID-19. The conserved cysteine and the conserved F or W are not part of the CDR3 here. The order of the fields is CDR3 length, V gene, clone size, J gene, CDR3 protein. Expanded clones are given a class, and other clones once, few, many or no size at all.

9	TRBV6-5	NA	TRBJ1-2	ATRQGDGYT
11	TRBV5-1	NA	TRBJ1-3	ASSLLPGNTIY
14	TRBV10-3	NA	TRBJ2-6	AISAAGRSGANVLT
13	TRBV14	NA	TRBJ2-5	ASSPSYVGGETQY
12	TRBV4-2	NA	TRBJ2-7	ASSQDTGRYEQY
12	TRBV5-1	once	TRBJ1-2	ASSLVGGQVGYT
10	TRBV3-1/TRBV3-2	once	TRBJ1-2	ASSQVQSGYT
12	TRBV11-2	NA	TRBJ2-1	ASSLLAGSNEQF
15	TRBV6-2/TRBV6-3	NA	TRBJ2-2	ASSYLVGGDNTGELF
13	TRBV6-5	NA	TRBJ1-5	ASSPHPPGFEPQH
13	TRBV7-7	NA	TRBJ2-3	ASSPSGGSTDTQY
10	TRBV5-8	once	TRBJ1-1	ASSPTGTGAF
11	TRBV27	NA	TRBJ2-7	ASSPAGTAEQY
15	TRBV3-1/TRBV3-2	NA	TRBJ2-3	ASSFASGWTSTDTQY
11	TRBV7-9	NA	TRBJ2-3	ASSLAAADTQY
14	TRBV5-4	NA	TRBJ2-2	ASRKPGGSGTGELF
11	TRBV18	once	TRBJ1-1	ASSQGADTEAF
12	TRBV3-1/TRBV3-2	NA	TRBJ1-2	ASRHGTGNYGYT
13	TRBV5-1	NA	TRBJ2-6	ASSGGSSGANVLT
13	TRBV18	NA	TRBJ1-4	ASSLFQGEDEKLF
13	TRBV3-1/TRBV3-2	NA	TRBJ1-1	ASSQAGPRETEAF
13	TRBV7-2	once	TRBJ1-4	ASSLTGTGLEKLF
12	TRBV19	NA	TRBJ1-5	ASTKGQFNQPQH
14	TRBV10-1	NA	TRBJ2-3	ASSEIAGGYTDTQY
12	TRBV19	NA	TRBJ2-7	ASSITGAFPVQY
13	TRBV5-4	NA	TRBJ2-5	ASSSRRQGPETQY
12	TRBV5-1	NA	TRBJ1-2	ASSLERANYGYT
13	TRBV2	NA	TRBJ2-1	ASSGRTGGYNEQF
13	TRBV5-6	NA	TRBJ1-4	ASSLRQGPNEKLF
10	TRBV5-1	few	TRBJ2-3	ASSSGTDTQY
12	TRBV6-5	NA	TRBJ2-1	ASMRGEGSNEQF
11	TRBV2	NA	TRBJ2-7	ASSEGLLYEQY
9	TRBV20-1	NA	TRBJ1-3	SARGENTIY
12	TRBV6-2/TRBV6-3	once	TRBJ1-1	ASTPGGANTEAF
18	TRBV6-4	NA	TRBJ2-3	ASRPGLAGGRSRSTDTQY
11	TRBV11-2	NA	TRBJ1-1	ASSLVMNTEAF
10	TRBV7-3	NA	TRBJ2-1	ASSLSGNEQF
13	TRBV9	NA	TRBJ2-3	ASSPVGGESDTQY
16	TRBV6-4	medium-sized	TRBJ2-2	ASSDGGSGPATTGELF
13	TRBV9	once	TRBJ2-3	ASSVAAGGTDTQY
11	TRBV14	NA	TRBJ2-7	ASSQDLGQVQY
12	TRBV6-1	NA	TRBJ1-2	ASSEGTGNYGYT
12	TRBV2	NA	TRBJ1-5	ASSLDSSNQPQH